This T cell receptor beta chain was found in a study of T cells in Graves' hyperthyroidism and ophthalmopathy. For the study at large: Blood from the periphery was taken at initial diagnosis, before any treatment. Whole-study results and caveats: Ophthalmopathy was predicted by the model a median of roughly 6 months ahead of onset.

This clonotype occurred a few times. What it recognizes is unknown. The CDR3 loop spans 21 amino acids. Looked up from germline, CDR1 is LGHDT and CDR2 is YNNKEL (reference sequence). With V trimmed by 5 bases and J by 2 bases, 19 bases remained unmatched. RNA transcripts provided the source from which TCR beta CDR3 regions were amplified. HTBI primers were the set used in a first-round RT-PCR of the TCR CDR3. MiXCR was run by TCRdb on the multiplex PCR reads, yielding one entry per CDR3 protein. The data show about 710,000 distinct CDR3 sequences, less than 20% seen once. Criteria for exclusion of patients were uncontrolled infection, other autoimmune disease, pregnancy or lactation. Clinical symptoms, serum thyroxine, TRAb, thyroid ultrasound and orbital computed tomography informed diagnoses.

The source of this sequence is a man aged 18 to 35 with Graves' hyperthyroidism. Material: blood. V and J are TRBV3-1 and TRBJ2-2, with 11 bases that match TRBD1. The CDR3 protein is CASSGRDRGISGQPNTGELFF. The CDR3 nucleotides read TGTGCCAGCAGCGGCCGGGACAGGGGGATATCGGGACAACCAAACACCGGGGAGCTGTTTTTT.